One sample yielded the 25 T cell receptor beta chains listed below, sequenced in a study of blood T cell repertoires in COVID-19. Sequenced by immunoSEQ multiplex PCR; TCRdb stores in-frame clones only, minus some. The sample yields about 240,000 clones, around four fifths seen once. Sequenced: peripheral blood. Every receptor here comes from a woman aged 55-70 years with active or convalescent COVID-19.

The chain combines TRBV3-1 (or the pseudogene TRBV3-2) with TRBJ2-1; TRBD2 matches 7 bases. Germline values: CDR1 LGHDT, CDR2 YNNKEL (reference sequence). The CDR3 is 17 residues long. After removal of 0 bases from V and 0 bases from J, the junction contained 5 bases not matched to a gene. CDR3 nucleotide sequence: TGTGCCAGCAGCCAAGACAGCGGGGTCCGCTCCTACAATGAGCAGTTCTTC. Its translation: CASSQDSGVRSYNEQFF.

CDR3 amino acids: CASSSEGLAGNNEQFF. As DNA, the CDR3 is TGTGCCAGCAGCTCTGAGGGACTAGCGGGGAACAATGAGCAGTTCTTC. The genes are TRBV7-2 and TRBJ2-1, with 13 bases identical to TRBD2. This CDR3 comprises 16 residues. Germline CDR1 is SGHTA and CDR2 is FQGNSA. Trimming took 4 bases from V and 5 from J; bases not matched to a gene: 5.

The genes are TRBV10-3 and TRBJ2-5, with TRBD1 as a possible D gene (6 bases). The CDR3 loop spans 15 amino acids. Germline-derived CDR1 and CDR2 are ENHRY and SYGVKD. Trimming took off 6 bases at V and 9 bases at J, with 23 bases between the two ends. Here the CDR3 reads CAISTTGLGVLAQYF. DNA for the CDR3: TGTGCCATCAGCACAACAGGGCTGGGGGTATTGGCCCAGTACTTC.

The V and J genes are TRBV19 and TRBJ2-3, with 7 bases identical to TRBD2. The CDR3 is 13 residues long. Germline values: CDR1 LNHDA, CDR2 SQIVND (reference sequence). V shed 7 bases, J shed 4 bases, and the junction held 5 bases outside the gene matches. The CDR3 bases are TGTGCCAGTAAGGGTGGGGGGGCAGATACGCAGTATTTT. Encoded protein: CASKGGGADTQYF.

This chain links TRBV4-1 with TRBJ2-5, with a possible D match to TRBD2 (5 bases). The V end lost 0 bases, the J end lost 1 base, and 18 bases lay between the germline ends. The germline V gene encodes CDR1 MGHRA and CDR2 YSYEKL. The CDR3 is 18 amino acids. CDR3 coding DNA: TGCGCCAGCAGCCAAGATTGGCTAGCCACCTTAGTCCAAGAGACCCAGTACTTC. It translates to CASSQDWLATLVQETQYF.

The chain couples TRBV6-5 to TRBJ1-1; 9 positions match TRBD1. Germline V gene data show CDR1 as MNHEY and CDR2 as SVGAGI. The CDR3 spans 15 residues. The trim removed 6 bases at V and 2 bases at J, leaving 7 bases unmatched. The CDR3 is CASRLGTGSNTEAFF. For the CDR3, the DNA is TGTGCCAGCAGGCTCGGGACAGGGAGTAACACTGAAGCTTTCTTT.

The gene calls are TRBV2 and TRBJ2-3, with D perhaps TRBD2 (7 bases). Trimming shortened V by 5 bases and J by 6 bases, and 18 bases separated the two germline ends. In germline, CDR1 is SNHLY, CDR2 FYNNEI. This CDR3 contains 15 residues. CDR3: CASSPRAGARDTQYF. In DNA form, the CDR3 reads TGTGCCAGCAGTCCTCGGGCGGGGGCCCGGGATACGCAGTATTTT.

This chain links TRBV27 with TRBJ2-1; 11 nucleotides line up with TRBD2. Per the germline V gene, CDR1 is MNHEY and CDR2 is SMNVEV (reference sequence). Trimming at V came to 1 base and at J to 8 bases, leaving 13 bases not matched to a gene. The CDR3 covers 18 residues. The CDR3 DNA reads TGTGCCAGCAGTTTATGGGGGACTAGCGGTAGCTACGGAGATGAGCAGTTCTTC. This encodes CASSLWGTSGSYGDEQFF.

The CDR3 protein is CASSLTSDEQFF. In DNA form, the CDR3 reads TGCGCCAGCAGCCTAACTAGCGATGAGCAGTTCTTC. The chain recombines TRBV5-1 with TRBJ2-1; 7 bases map to TRBD2. This CDR3 region has 12 residues. V lost 4 bases to trimming and J lost 8 bases; unmatched junction nucleotides: 3. The V gene's germline CDR1 is SGHRS and CDR2 YFSETQ.

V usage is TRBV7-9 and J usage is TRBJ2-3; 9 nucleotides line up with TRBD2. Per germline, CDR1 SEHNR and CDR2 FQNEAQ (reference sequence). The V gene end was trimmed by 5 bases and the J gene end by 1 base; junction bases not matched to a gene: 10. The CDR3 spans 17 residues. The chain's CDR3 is CASSALRRLAGTDTQYF. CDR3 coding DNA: TGTGCCAGCAGCGCCCTGCGGCGACTAGCGGGCACAGATACGCAGTATTTT.

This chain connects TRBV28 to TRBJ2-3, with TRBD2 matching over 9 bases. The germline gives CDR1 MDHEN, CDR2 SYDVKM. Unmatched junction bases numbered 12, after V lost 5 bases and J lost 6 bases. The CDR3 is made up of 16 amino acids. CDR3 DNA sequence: TGTGCCAGCAGTCTTACAACGCGGGGGGGTAGGGATACGCAGTATTTT. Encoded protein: CASSLTTRGGRDTQYF.

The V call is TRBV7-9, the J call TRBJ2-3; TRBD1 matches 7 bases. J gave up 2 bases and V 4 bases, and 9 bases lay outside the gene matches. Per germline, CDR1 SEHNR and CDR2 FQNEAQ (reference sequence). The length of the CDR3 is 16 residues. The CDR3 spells CASSYRQGRVTDTQYF. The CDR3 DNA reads TGTGCCAGCAGCTACCGACAGGGAAGGGTCACAGATACGCAGTATTTT.

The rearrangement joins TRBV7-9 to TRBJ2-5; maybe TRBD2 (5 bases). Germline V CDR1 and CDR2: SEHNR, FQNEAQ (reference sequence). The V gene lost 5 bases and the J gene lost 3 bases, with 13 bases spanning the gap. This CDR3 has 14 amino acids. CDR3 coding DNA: TGTGCCAGCAGCCTTCGGTTTAGCGAAGAGACCCAGTACTTC. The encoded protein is CASSLRFSEETQYF.

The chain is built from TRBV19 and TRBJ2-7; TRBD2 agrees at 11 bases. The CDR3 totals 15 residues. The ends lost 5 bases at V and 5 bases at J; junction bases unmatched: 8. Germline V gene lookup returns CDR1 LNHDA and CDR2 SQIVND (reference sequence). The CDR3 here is CASSFSGRANNEQYF. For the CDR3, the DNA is TGTGCCAGTAGTTTTAGCGGGAGGGCCAACAACGAGCAGTACTTC. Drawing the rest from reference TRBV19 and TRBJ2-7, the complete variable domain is DGGITQSPKYLFRKEGQNVTLSCEQNLNHDAMYWYRQDPGQGLRLIYYSQIVNDFQKGDIAEGYSVSREKKESFPLTVTSAQKNPTAFYLCASSFSGRANNEQYFGPGTRLTVT.

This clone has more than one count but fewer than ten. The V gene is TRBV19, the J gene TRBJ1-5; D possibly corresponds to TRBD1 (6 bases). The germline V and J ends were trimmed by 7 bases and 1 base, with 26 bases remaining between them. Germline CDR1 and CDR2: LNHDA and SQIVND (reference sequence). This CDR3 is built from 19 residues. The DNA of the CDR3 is TGTGCCAGTAACACCCCTCCGGGGACAAGCCCCTGGAGCAATCAGCCCCAGCATTTT. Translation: CASNTPPGTSPWSNQPQHF.

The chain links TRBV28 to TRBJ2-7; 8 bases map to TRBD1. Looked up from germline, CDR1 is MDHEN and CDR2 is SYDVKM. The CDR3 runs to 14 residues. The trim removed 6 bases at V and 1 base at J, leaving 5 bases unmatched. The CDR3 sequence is CASRQTGGSYEQYV. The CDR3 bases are TGTGCCAGCAGGCAAACAGGGGGGTCCTACGAGCAGTACGTC.

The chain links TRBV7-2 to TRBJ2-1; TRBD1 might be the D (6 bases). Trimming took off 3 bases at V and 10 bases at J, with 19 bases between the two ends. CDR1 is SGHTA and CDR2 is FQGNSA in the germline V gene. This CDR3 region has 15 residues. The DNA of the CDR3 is TGTGCCAGCAGCTTCACCGGGACAAGCCCCTGGGAGCAGTTCTTC. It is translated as CASSFTGTSPWEQFF.

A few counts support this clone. CDR3 sequence (DNA): TGTGCCAGCAGCCGAGGACAGAACTACGAGCAGTACTTC. Its protein product is CASSRGQNYEQYF. V is TRBV12-3 or TRBV12-4 and J is TRBJ2-7, with D possibly matching TRBD1 (6 bases). CDR3 length: 13 residues. Trimming left V 6 bases short and J 3 bases short, with 12 bases between.

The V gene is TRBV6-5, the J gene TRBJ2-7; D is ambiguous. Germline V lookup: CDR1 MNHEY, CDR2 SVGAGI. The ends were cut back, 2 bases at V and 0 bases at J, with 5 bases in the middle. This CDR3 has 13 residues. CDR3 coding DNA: TGTGCCAGCAGTTACGAGAGCTCCTACGAGCAGTACTTC. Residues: CASSYESSYEQYF.

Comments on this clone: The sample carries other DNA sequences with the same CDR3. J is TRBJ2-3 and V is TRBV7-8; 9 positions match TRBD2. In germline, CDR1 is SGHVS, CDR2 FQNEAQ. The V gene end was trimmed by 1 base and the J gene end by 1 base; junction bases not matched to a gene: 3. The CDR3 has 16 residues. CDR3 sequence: CASSLVLAGGTDTQYF. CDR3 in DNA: TGTGCCAGCAGCTTAGTTTTAGCGGGGGGCACAGATACGCAGTATTTT.

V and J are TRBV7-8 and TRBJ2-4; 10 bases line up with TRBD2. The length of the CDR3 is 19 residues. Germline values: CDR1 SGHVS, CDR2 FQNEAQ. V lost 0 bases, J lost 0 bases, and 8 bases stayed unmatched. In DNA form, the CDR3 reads TGTGCCAGCAGCTTAGCGCCTAGCGGGGGCTTCCTAGCCAAAAACATTCAGTACTTC. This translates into CASSLAPSGGFLAKNIQYF.

The CDR3 region has the DNA TGTGCCAGCAGTCCCCGACAGGGACTAGGAGAGCAGTACTTC. It encodes CASSPRQGLGEQYF. The chain recombines TRBV25-1 with TRBJ2-7; maybe TRBD2 (8 bases). CDR1 is MGHDK and CDR2 is SYGVNS in the germline V gene. V lost 5 bases and J 7 bases, leaving 18 bases between the germline ends. The CDR3 has 14 amino acids.

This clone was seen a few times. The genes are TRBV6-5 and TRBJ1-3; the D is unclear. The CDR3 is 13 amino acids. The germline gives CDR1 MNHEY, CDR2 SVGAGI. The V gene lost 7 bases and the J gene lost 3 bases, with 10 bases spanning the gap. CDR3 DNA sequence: TGTGCCAGCACCGGAGGGATTGGAAACACCATATATTTT. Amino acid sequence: CASTGGIGNTIYF.

For the CDR3, the DNA is TGTGCCAGCAGCGCCGGACAGGGAAGCACTGAAGCTTTCTTT. Residues: CASSAGQGSTEAFF. The rearrangement joins TRBV9 to TRBJ1-1, with 8 nucleotides matching TRBD1. The junction had 5 bases not matched to a gene; V was cut back by 3 bases and J by 4 bases. CDR1 is SGDLS, CDR2 YYNGEE, per germline. CDR3 length: 14 residues. The whole variable domain, remainder taken from reference TRBV9 and TRBJ1-1, is DSGVTQTPKHLITATGQRVTLRCSPRSGDLSVYWYQQSLDQGLQFLIQYYNGEERAKGNILERFSAQQFPDLHSELNLSSLELGDSALYFCASSAGQGSTEAFFGQGTRLTVV.

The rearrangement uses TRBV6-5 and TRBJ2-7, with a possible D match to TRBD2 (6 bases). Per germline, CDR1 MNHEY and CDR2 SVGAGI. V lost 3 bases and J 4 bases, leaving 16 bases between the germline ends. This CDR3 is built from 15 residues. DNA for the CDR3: TGTGCCAGCAGTTATGGGCCGGGACTTGAATACGAGCAGTACTTC. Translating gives CASSYGPGLEYEQYF.